This T cell receptor beta chain was identified in a study of graft-versus-host responses after intestinal transplantation. Study information: Recipients received multivisceral, liver-intestinal, or isolated intestinal transplants. Induction using anti-thymocyte globulin, followed by tacrolimus and steroids for 3 to 4 years, was given to all recipients. Findings of the study overall: Peak circulating GvH clone levels tracked with early post-transplant HvG declines. Present in recipient marrow, GvH clones included some that appeared first in ileum or blood.

The junction had 8 bases not matched to a gene; V was cut back by 0 bases and J by 2 bases. The CDR3 loop spans 16 amino acids. The germline gives CDR1 SGHKS, CDR2 YYEKEE (reference sequence). Comment on this clone: Its antigen remains unknown.

Measured with immunoSEQ multiplex PCR; TCRdb has only the in-frame clones, and not every one. This table holds under 100,000 clones, over 85% found once. The sample consisted of unstimulated CD8+ T cells sorted from spleen or lymph node cells, taken before transplant. The sequence derives from a human donor who was the organ donor for an intestinal transplant. The rearrangement uses TRBV5-5 and TRBJ2-7; TRBD1 matches 7 bases. CDR3: CASSLATRDRTYEQYF. In DNA, the CDR3 is TGTGCCAGCAGCTTGGCCACAAGGGACAGAACCTACGAGCAGTACTTC. Full variable domain (rest looked up from reference TRBV5-5 and TRBJ2-7): DAGVTQSPTHLIKTRGQQVTLRCSPISGHKSVSWYQQVLGQGPQFIFQYYEKEERGRGNFPDRFSARQFPNYSSELNVNALLLGDSALYLCASSLATRDRTYEQYFGPGTRLTVT.